The 13 T cell receptor beta chains given below trace back to one sample, sequenced in a study of long-term antiretroviral therapy in people with HIV (dated by TCRdb to the early 2020s). The immunoSEQ hsTCRB v3.0 assay was used at survey level resolution for TRB variable region sequencing. TCRdb took over this immuneACCESS table, retaining in-frame rearrangements with V and J assigned. Such tables are incomplete; in checked studies, under half of the missing clones stem from an unresolved V gene, and the remainder is unexplained. This sample has about 33,000 clones in its table, and approximately 96% of those were observed once. In total, the top ten clones hold about 2.2% of the sample. The source material was unsorted PBMCs, sampled 6.5 to 6.6 years after starting antiretroviral therapy. The receptors were gathered from a man in his thirties or forties with HIV.

The V call is TRBV6-5, the J call TRBJ1-2; TRBD1 might be the D (5 bases). The CDR3 extends over 15 amino acids. The germline V gene encodes CDR1 MNHEY and CDR2 SVGAGI. Between the trimmed V and J ends, which lost 0 bases and 7 bases, there was a span of 15 bases. CDR3 bases: TGTGCCAGCAGTTACTCTGGGGGGACCCTGCTTGGCTACACCTTC. It yields the protein CASSYSGGTLLGYTF.

This rearrangement joins TRBV7-8 to TRBJ1-1; D is unresolved. The CDR3 is 12 amino acids. CDR1 and CDR2 (germline): SGHVS, FQNEAQ. The germline V and J ends were trimmed by 5 bases and 7 bases, with 11 bases remaining between them. The CDR3 coding sequence is TGTGCCAGCAGCCGGCCCAACTTTGAAGCTTTCTTT. Amino acids: CASSRPNFEAFF.

V usage is TRBV5-3 and J usage is TRBJ2-3, with D perhaps being TRBD1 or TRBD2 (5 bases each). TRBV5-3 is given ORF status, its function remaining uncertain. CDR3 length equals 16 residues. The V end lost 6 bases, the J end lost 1 base, and 18 bases lay between the germline ends. The CDR3 region is CARNRRPGLGTDTQYF. CDR3 nucleotide sequence: TGTGCCAGAAACCGGAGGCCGGGGCTCGGCACAGATACGCAGTATTTT.

The J gene is TRBJ2-5, the V gene TRBV2; D remains unclear. The CDR3 sequence is 13 residues long. CDR1 is SNHLY, CDR2 FYNNEI, per germline. The V gene lost 0 bases and the J gene lost 3 bases, with 5 bases spanning the gap. CDR3 in DNA: TGTGCCAGCAGTGAAGCGTGGAAAGAGACCCAGTACTTC. Protein sequence: CASSEAWKETQYF. Variable domain in full (rest from reference TRBV2 and TRBJ2-5): EPEVTQTPSHQVTQMGQEVILRCVPISNHLYFYWYRQILGQKVEFLVSFYNNEISEKSEIFDDQFSVERPDGSNFTLKIRSTKLEDSAMYFCASSEAWKETQYFGPGTRLLVL.

V gene TRBV5-6 combines with J gene TRBJ1-3; no firm D call. The V gene's germline CDR1 is SGHDT and CDR2 YYEEEE. The CDR3 is made up of 14 amino acids. The V end lost 4 bases, the J end lost 2 bases, and 10 bases lay between the germline ends. The CDR3 DNA reads as TGTGCCAGCAGCGGTCCCTATGCTGGAAACACCATATATTTT. Protein sequence: CASSGPYAGNTIYF.

This chain links TRBV14 with TRBJ1-3; D unresolved. CDR1 is SGHDN, CDR2 FVKESK, per germline. Trimming stripped 3 bases from V and 0 bases from J, with 6 bases between. CDR3 length equals 14 residues. CDR3 nucleotides: TGTGCCAGCAGCCAGCGTTACTCTGGAAACACCATATATTTT. Amino acid sequence: CASSQRYSGNTIYF. Filled out from reference TRBV14 and TRBJ1-3, the complete variable domain reads EAGVTQFPSHSVIEKGQTVTLRCDPISGHDNLYWYRRVMGKEIKFLLHFVKESKQDESGMPNNRFLAERTGGTYSTLKVQPAELEDSGVYFCASSQRYSGNTIYFGEGSWLTVV.

This clone was detected only a few times. This chain connects TRBV27 to TRBJ1-2, with D perhaps TRBD1 (5 bases). The CDR3 is 15 amino acids. Trimming pared 5 bases from V and 7 bases from J, leaving 20 bases between. The V gene's germline CDR1 is MNHEY and CDR2 SMNVEV (reference sequence). CDR3 amino acids: CASSGQFTLLGGYTF. In DNA, the CDR3 is TGTGCCAGCAGTGGACAATTTACCTTACTGGGTGGCTACACCTTC.

The genes are TRBV7-9 and TRBJ2-3; no clear D gene. Per the germline V gene, CDR1 is SEHNR and CDR2 is FQNEAQ (reference sequence). With 1 base removed from V and 3 bases from J, the gap between germline ends came to 5 bases. CDR3 length: 13 amino acids. The CDR3 DNA sequence: TGTGCCAGCAGCTTAGTGGGGACAGATACGCAGTATTTT. It encodes CASSLVGTDTQYF.

The chain links TRBV4-2 to TRBJ1-2, with D perhaps TRBD1 (5 bases). Trimming took 4 bases from V and 7 from J, leaving 16 bases between them. The germline V gene has CDR1 LGHNA and CDR2 YNFKEQ. This CDR3 spans 14 amino acids. CDR3 coding DNA: TGTGCCAGCAGCCCTCATGGGCGGACAAGTGGCTACACCTTC. This translates into CASSPHGRTSGYTF.

CDR3 in DNA: TGTGCCAGCAGCCCAGGCGCCCAGGGGGAGTTCTACGAGCAGTACTTC. Translating gives CASSPGAQGEFYEQYF. The rearrangement uses TRBV7-9 and TRBJ2-7, with TRBD1 identical over 7 bases. Per germline, CDR1 SEHNR and CDR2 FQNEAQ (reference sequence). Trimming took 5 bases from V and 3 from J; bases not matched to a gene: 13. The length of the CDR3 is 16 residues. Supplemented by reference TRBV7-9 and TRBJ2-7, the full variable domain reads DTGVSQNPRHKITKRGQNVTFRCDPISEHNRLYWYRQTLGQGPEFLTYFQNEAQLEKSRLLSDRFSAERPKGSFSTLEIQRTEQGDSAMYLCASSPGAQGEFYEQYFGPGTRLTVT.

The chain uses TRBV19 and TRBJ2-7, with D possibly matching TRBD1 (5 bases). From germline, CDR1 is LNHDA and CDR2 SQIVND (reference sequence). CDR3 size: 15 residues. Trimming took off 3 bases at V and 2 bases at J, with 14 bases between the two ends. CDR3 amino acids: CASSIGSVGPYEQYF. DNA for the CDR3: TGTGCCAGTAGTATCGGTTCCGTGGGGCCCTACGAGCAGTACTTC.

J is TRBJ2-7 and V is TRBV5-6, with a weak D call TRBD2 (6 bases). Germline values: CDR1 SGHDT, CDR2 YYEEEE. Between the trimmed V and J ends, which lost 4 bases and 6 bases, there was a span of 11 bases. CDR3 length: 12 residues. CDR3 loop: CASSGVAVEQYF. The CDR3 bases are TGTGCCAGCAGCGGGGTAGCGGTCGAGCAGTACTTC.

The chain recombines TRBV29-1 with TRBJ2-5, with D perhaps being TRBD1 or TRBD2 (5 bases each). The V gene lost 6 bases and the J gene lost 7 bases, with 12 bases spanning the gap. This CDR3 is built from 11 residues. CDR1 and CDR2 from the germline V gene are SQVTM and ANQGSEA. CDR3 residues: CSVGEIGTQYF. The CDR3 coding sequence is TGCAGCGTGGGGGAGATTGGGACCCAGTACTTC. Full variable domain (missing parts from reference TRBV29-1 and TRBJ2-5): SAVISQKPSRDICQRGTSLTIQCQVDSQVTMMFWYRQQPGQSLTLIATANQGSEATYESGFVIDKFPISRPNLTFSTLTVSNMSPEDSSIYLCSVGEIGTQYFGPGTRLLVL.